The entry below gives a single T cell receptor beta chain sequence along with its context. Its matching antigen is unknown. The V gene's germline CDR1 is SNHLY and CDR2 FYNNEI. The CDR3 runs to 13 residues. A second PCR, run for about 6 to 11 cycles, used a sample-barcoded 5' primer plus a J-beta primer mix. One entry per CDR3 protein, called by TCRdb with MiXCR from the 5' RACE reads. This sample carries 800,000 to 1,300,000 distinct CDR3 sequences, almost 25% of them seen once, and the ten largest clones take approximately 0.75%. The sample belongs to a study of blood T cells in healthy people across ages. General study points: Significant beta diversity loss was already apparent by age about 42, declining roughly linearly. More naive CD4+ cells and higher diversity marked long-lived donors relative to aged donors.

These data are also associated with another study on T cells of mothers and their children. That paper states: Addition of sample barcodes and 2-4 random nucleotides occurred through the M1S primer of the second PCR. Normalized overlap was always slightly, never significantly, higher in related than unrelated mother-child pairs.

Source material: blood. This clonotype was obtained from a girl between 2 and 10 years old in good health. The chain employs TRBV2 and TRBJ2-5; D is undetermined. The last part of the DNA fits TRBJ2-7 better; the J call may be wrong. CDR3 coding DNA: TGTGCCAGCAGTGAAGCCTCTGCCTACGAGCAGTACTTC. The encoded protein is CASSEASAYEQYF.